Detailed here is one T cell receptor (beta chain). Germline V gives CDR1 SGHKS, CDR2 YYEKEE (reference sequence). The ends were cut back, 5 bases at V and 5 bases at J, with 17 bases in the middle. This CDR3 has 15 amino acids. While infection was still active, Seattle patients were enrolled and then followed longitudinally. This record comes from a study of blood T cell repertoires in COVID-19. On the study more broadly: PBMCs, B-cell-depleted T cells, or T cells were the source of the cDNA or gDNA that made up the material.

In the authors' methods: Reference gene primer amplification in the assay estimated nucleated cell counts. Generated by immunoSEQ multiplex PCR, the TCRdb table keeps only in-frame clones and is missing some. The V and J calls and the clone size are those of that table, but D and trimming were determined from the DNA. The sample holds some 180,000 clones, about four fifths seen once. The rearrangement joins TRBV5-5 to TRBJ1-5; D is unresolved. The TCR originated in a woman aged 80 or older with COVID-19, enrolled during active disease. The sequencing sample was made of peripheral blood. The CDR3 loop reads CASRVAREEDQPQHF. In nucleotides, the CDR3 is TGTGCCAGCAGGGTTGCGAGGGAGGAGGATCAGCCCCAGCATTTT.